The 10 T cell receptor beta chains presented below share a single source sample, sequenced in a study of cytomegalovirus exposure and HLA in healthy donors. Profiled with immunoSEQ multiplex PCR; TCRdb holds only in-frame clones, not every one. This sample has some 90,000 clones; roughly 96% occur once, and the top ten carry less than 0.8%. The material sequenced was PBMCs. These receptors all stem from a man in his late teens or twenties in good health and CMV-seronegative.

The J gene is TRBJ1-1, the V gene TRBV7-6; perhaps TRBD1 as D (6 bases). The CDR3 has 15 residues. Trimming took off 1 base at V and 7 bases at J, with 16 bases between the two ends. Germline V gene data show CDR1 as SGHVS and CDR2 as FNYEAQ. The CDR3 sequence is CASSLVEGGVNEAFF. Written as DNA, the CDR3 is TGTGCCAGCAGCTTAGTTGAGGGGGGGGTGAATGAAGCTTTCTTT.

CDR3 DNA: TGTGCCAGCATAGGGGGCCAGGAGAGCAATCAGCCCCAGCATTTT. It encodes CASIGGQESNQPQHF. The gene calls are TRBV28 and TRBJ1-5; TRBD1 aligns across 7 bases. This CDR3 has 15 amino acids. Trimming at V came to 7 bases and at J to 1 base, leaving 7 bases not matched to a gene. In germline, CDR1 is MDHEN, CDR2 SYDVKM.

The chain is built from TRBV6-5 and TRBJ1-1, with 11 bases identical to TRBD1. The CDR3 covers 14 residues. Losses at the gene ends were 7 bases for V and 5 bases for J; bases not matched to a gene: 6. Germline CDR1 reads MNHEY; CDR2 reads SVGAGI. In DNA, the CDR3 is TGTGCCAGCAACAACGGACAGGGGGCGACTGAAGCTTTCTTT. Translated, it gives CASNNGQGATEAFF.

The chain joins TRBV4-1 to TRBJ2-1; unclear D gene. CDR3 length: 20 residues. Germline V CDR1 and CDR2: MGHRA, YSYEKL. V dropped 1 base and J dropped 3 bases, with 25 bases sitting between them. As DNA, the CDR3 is TGCGCCAGCAGCCAAGTTAGCTCTAGTTCGGCGTTTGTGGGCTACAATGAGCAGTTCTTC. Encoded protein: CASSQVSSSSAFVGYNEQFF.

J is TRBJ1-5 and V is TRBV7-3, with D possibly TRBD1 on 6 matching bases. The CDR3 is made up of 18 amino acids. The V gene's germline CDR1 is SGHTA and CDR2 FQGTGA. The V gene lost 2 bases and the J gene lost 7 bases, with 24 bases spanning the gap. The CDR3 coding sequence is TGTGCCAGCAGCTTAGCCCCGCTGGGAGCCGACAGGAGGCAGCCCCAGCATTTT. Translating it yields CASSLAPLGADRRQPQHF.

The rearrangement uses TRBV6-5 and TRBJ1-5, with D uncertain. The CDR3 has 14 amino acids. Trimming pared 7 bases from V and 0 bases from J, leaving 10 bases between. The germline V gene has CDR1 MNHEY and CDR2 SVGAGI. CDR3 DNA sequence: TGTGCCAGCACTAGTTACCCTAGCAATCAGCCCCAGCATTTT. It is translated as CASTSYPSNQPQHF.

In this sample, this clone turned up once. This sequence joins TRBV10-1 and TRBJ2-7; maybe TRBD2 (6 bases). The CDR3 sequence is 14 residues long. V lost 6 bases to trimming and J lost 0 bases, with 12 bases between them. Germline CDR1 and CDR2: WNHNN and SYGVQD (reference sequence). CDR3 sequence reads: CASRVGRNSYEQYF. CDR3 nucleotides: TGCGCCAGCAGGGTGGGGAGGAACTCCTACGAGCAGTACTTC.

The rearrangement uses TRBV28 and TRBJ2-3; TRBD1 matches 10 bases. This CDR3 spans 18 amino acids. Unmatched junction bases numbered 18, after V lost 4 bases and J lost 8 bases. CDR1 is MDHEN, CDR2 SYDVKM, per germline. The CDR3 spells CASSSPAPGQGRWVTQYF. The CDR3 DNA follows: TGTGCCAGCAGTTCCCCAGCCCCGGGACAGGGGCGTTGGGTTACGCAGTATTTT.

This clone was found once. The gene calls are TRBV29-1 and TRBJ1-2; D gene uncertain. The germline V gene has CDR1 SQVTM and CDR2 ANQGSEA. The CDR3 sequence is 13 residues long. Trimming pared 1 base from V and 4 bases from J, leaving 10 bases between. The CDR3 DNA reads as TGCAGCGTTGAAGCGACTACTGGCTATGGCTACACCTTC. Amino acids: CSVEATTGYGYTF.

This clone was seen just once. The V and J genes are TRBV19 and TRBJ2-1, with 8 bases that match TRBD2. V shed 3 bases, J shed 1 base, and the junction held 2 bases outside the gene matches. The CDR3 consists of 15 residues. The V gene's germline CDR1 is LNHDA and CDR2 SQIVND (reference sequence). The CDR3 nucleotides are TGTGCCAGTAGTATGGTAGCGGGATCCTACAATGAGCAGTTCTTC. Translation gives CASSMVAGSYNEQFF.